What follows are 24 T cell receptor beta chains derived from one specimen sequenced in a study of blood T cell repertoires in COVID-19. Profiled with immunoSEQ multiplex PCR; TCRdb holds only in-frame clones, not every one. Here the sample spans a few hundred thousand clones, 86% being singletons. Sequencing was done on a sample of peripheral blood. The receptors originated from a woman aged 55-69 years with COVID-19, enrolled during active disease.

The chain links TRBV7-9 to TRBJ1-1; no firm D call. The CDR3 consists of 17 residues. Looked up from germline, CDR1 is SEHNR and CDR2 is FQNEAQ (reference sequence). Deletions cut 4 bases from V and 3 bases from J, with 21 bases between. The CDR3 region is CASSSPSEQVWHTEAFF. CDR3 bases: TGTGCCAGCAGCTCCCCCTCCGAGCAGGTTTGGCACACTGAAGCTTTCTTT.

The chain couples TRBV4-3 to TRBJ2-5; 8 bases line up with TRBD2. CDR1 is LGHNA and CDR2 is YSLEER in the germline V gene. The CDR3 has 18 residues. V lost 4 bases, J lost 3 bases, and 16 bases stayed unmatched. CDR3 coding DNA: TGCGCCAGCAGCCGAGCCCACGGGGGGGTAGGGGAAAAAGAGACCCAGTACTTC. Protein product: CASSRAHGGVGEKETQYF.

The CDR3, as DNA: TGCAGCGTTGCGGGCCTAGCGGGGAGCTCCTACGAGCAGTACTTC. Amino acids: CSVAGLAGSSYEQYF. This rearrangement joins TRBV29-1 to TRBJ2-7; TRBD2 agrees at 9 bases. The germline CDR1 and CDR2 sequences are SQVTM and ANQGSEA. The CDR3 is 15 residues long. The J segment lost 0 bases and the V segment lost 4 bases, leaving 7 bases of the junction unmatched.

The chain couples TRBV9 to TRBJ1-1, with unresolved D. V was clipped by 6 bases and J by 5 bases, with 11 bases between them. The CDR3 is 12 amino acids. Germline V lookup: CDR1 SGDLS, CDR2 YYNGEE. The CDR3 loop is CASTDGGTEAFF. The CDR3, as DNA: TGTGCCAGCACCGACGGCGGGACTGAAGCTTTCTTT.

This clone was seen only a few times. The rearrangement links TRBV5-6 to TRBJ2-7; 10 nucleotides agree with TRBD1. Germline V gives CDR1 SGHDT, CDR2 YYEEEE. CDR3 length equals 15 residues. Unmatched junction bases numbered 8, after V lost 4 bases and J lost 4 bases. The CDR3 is CASSPQWDRGYEQYF. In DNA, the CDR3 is TGTGCCAGCAGCCCTCAGTGGGACAGGGGATACGAGCAGTACTTC.

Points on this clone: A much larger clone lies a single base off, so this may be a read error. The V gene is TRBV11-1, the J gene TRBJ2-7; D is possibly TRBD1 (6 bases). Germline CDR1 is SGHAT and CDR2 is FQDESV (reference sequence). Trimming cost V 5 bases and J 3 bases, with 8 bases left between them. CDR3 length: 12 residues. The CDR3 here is CASSETGYEQYF. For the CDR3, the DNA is TGTGCCAGCAGCGAGACAGGCTACGAGCAGTACTTC.

In DNA, the CDR3 is TGTGCCAGCAGCTTAGGCGGGGGAACTAGCAATCAGCCCCAGCATTTT. Protein sequence: CASSLGGGTSNQPQHF. V usage is TRBV11-2 and J usage is TRBJ1-5; D might be TRBD1 (5 bases). Trimming removed 1 base from V and 0 bases from J, with 10 bases in between. Germline V CDR1 and CDR2: SGHAT, FQNNGV. This CDR3 comprises 16 residues.

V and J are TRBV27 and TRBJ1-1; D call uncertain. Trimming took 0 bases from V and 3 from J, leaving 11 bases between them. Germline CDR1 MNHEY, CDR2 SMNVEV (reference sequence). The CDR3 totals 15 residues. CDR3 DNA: TGTGCCAGCAGTTTATCGGCGGGGTACTACACTGAAGCTTTCTTT. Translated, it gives CASSLSAGYYTEAFF.

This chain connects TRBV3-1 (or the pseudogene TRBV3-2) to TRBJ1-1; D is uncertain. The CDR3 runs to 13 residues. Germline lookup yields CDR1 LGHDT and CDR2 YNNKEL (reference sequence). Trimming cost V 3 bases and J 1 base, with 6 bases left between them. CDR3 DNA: TGTGCCAGCAGCCACACAGCGAACACTGAAGCTTTCTTT. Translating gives CASSHTANTEAFF.

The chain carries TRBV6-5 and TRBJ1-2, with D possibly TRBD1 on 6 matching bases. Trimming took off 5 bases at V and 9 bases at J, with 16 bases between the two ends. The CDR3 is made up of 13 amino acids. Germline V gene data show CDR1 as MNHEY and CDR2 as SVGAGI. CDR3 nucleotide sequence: TGTGCCAGCAGTAAAAATTACAGGGCAAGCTACACCTTC. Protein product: CASSKNYRASYTF.

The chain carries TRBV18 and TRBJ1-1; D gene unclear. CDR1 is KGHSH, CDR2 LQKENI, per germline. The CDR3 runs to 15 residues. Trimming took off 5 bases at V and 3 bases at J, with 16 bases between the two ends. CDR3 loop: CASSSSPGGDTEAFF. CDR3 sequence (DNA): TGTGCCAGCTCATCTAGCCCGGGAGGAGACACTGAAGCTTTCTTT.

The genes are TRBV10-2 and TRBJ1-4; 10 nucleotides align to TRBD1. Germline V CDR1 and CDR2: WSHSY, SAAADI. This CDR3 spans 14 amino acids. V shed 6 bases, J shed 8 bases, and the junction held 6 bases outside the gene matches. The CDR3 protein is CASRWTGGEEKLFF. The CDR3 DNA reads TGCGCCAGCAGATGGACAGGGGGAGAAGAAAAACTGTTTTTT.

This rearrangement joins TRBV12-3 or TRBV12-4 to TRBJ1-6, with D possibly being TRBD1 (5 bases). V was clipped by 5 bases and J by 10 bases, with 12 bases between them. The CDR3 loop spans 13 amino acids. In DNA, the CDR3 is TGTGCCAGCAGTGGAGGGACTGGCTCACCCCTCCACTTT. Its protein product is CASSGGTGSPLHF.

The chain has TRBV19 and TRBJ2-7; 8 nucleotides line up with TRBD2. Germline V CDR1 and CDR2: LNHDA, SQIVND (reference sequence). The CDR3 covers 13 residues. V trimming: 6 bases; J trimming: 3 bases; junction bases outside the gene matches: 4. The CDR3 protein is CASSGTSFYEQYF. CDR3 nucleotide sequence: TGTGCCAGTAGCGGGACTAGTTTCTACGAGCAGTACTTC.

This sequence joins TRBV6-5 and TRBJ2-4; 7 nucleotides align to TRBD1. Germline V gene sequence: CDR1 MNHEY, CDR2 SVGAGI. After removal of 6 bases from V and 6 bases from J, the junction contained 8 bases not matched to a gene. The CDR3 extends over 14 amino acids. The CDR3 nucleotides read TGTGCCAGCAGCAGCCCAGGGGGTGGAAACATTCAGTACTTC. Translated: CASSSPGGGNIQYF.

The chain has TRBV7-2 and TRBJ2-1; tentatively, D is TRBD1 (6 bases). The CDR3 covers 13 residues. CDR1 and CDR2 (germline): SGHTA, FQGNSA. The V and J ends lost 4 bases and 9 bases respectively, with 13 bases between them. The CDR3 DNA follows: TGTGCCAGCAGCTACGAAAGGGACACTGAGCAGTTCTTC. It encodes CASSYERDTEQFF.

CDR3: CASSRGQGGEKLFF. The CDR3 bases are TGTGCCAGCAGCCGGGGACAGGGGGGAGAAAAACTGTTTTTT. The rearrangement links TRBV3-1 (or the pseudogene TRBV3-2) to TRBJ1-4, with 11 nucleotides matching TRBD1. The CDR3 contains 14 residues. The V segment lost 4 bases and the J segment 8 bases; nucleotides outside the gene matches: 3. Germline V CDR1 and CDR2: LGHDT, YNNKEL (reference sequence).

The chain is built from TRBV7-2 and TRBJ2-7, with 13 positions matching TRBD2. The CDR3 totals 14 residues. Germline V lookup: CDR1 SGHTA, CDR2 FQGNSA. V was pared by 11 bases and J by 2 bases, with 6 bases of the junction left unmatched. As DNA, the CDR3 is TGTGCCTCCGGGACTAGCGGGGATCCCTACGAGCAGTACTTC. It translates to CASGTSGDPYEQYF.

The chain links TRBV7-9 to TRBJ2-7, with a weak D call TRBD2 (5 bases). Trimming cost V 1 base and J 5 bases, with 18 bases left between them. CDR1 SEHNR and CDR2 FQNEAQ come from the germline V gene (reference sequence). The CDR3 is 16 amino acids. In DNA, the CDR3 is TGTGCCAGCAGCTTAGTGTTCGGGGTTGGGAGCAACGAGCAGTACTTC. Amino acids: CASSLVFGVGSNEQYF.

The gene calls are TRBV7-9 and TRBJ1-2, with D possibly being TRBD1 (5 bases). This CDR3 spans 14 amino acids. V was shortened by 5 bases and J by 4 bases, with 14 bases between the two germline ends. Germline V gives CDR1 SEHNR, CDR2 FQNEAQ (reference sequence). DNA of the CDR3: TGTGCCAGCAGCCTACCGACAGCCCCCTATGGCTACACCTTC. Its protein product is CASSLPTAPYGYTF.

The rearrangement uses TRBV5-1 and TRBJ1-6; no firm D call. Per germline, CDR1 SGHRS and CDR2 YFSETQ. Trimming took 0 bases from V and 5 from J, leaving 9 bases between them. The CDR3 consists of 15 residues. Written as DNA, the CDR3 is TGCGCCAGCAGCTTGGGCGCGGCCAATAATTCACCCCTCCACTTT. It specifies CASSLGAANNSPLHF.

The CDR3 here is CAWSLGSTYEQYF. The CDR3 nucleotides are TGTGCCTGGAGTCTCGGGTCAACCTACGAGCAGTACTTC. This chain links TRBV30 with TRBJ2-7; D gene uncertain. Trimming stripped 2 bases from V and 2 bases from J, with 10 bases between. The V gene's germline CDR1 is GTSNPN and CDR2 SVGIG (reference sequence). The CDR3 is 13 amino acids.

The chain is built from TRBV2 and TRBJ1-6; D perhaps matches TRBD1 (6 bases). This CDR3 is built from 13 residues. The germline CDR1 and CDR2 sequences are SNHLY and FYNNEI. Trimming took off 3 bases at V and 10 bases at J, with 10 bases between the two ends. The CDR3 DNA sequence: TGTGCCAGCAGTGACAGGGGCGGATCACCCCTCCACTTT. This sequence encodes CASSDRGGSPLHF.

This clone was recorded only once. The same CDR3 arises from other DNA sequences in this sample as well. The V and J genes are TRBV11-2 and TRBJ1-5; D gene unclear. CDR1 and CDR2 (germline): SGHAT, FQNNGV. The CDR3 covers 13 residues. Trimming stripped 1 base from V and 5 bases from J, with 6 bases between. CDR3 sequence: CASSLVQDQPQHF. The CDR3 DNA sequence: TGTGCCAGCAGCTTAGTACAAGATCAGCCCCAGCATTTT.